This passage covers 22 T cell receptor beta chains from one sample sequenced in a study of blood T cell repertoires in COVID-19. Measured with immunoSEQ multiplex PCR; TCRdb has only the in-frame clones, and not every one. The data hold about 73,000 clones, with approximately 80% observed a single time. Source material: peripheral blood. These receptors were obtained from a man in his 70s with COVID-19, enrolled during active disease.

V and J are TRBV3-1 (or the pseudogene TRBV3-2) and TRBJ1-2, with 12 bases fitting TRBD1. This CDR3 is 16 amino acids long. Germline V lookup: CDR1 LGHDT, CDR2 YNNKEL (reference sequence). With 6 bases clipped from V and 0 bases from J, the junction kept 5 bases outside the gene matches. The CDR3 DNA follows: TGTGCCAGCAGTACGGGACAGGGGGCGGCTAACTATGGCTACACCTTC. This codes for CASSTGQGAANYGYTF.

The chain is built from TRBV2 and TRBJ1-5; D might be TRBD1 (5 bases). CDR1 is SNHLY, CDR2 FYNNEI, per germline. The ends were cut back, 6 bases at V and 3 bases at J, with 15 bases in the middle. The length of the CDR3 is 15 residues. CDR3 sequence (DNA): TGTGCCAGCAGGACCGGGGGATTGCTCAATCAGCCCCAGCATTTT. It yields the protein CASRTGGLLNQPQHF. Based on the CDR3 plus reference TRBV2 and TRBJ1-5, the full variable domain is EPEVTQTPSHQVTQMGQEVILRCVPISNHLYFYWYRQILGQKVEFLVSFYNNEISEKSEIFDDQFSVERPDGSNFTLKIRSTKLEDSAMYFCASRTGGLLNQPQHFGDGTRLSIL.

The chain is built from TRBV5-1 and TRBJ1-2, with TRBD1 matching over 9 bases. The CDR3 sequence is 14 residues long. Germline lookup yields CDR1 SGHRS and CDR2 YFSETQ. J gave up 8 bases and V 0 bases, and 5 bases lay outside the gene matches. In nucleotides, the CDR3 is TGCGCCAGCAGCTTGGCGGGACAGGGAGAGGGCTACACCTTC. Translation: CASSLAGQGEGYTF.

V usage is TRBV11-3 and J usage is TRBJ2-1; TRBD2 might be the D (6 bases). The CDR3 is 16 amino acids. Trimming left V 4 bases short and J 3 bases short, with 16 bases between. The V gene's germline CDR1 is SGHNT and CDR2 YENEEA. The CDR3, as DNA: TGTGCCAGCAGCTCCTCAGCGGGTAGAAACTACAATGAGCAGTTCTTC. Its translation: CASSSSAGRNYNEQFF.

This sequence joins TRBV7-9 and TRBJ2-7, with D tentatively TRBD1 (6 bases). Per germline, CDR1 SEHNR and CDR2 FQNEAQ (reference sequence). The V end lost 0 bases, the J end lost 5 bases, and 14 bases lay between the germline ends. This CDR3 has 15 residues. The CDR3 sequence is CASSLAGARGHEQYF. The CDR3 nucleotides are TGTGCCAGCAGCTTAGCTGGGGCCAGGGGTCACGAGCAGTACTTC.

The chain joins TRBV5-1 to TRBJ1-1; no reliable D call. CDR1 is SGHRS, CDR2 YFSETQ, per germline. The CDR3 extends over 15 amino acids. V was pared by 0 bases and J by 1 base, with 10 bases between. CDR3 DNA: TGCGCCAGCAGCTTGGGCCCAGGATGGAACACTGAAGCTTTCTTT. This codes for CASSLGPGWNTEAFF.

This chain joins TRBV9 and TRBJ2-7, with 9 bases matching TRBD1. J lost 3 bases, V lost 3 bases, and 10 bases had no gene match. CDR3 size: 16 residues. Looked up from germline, CDR1 is SGDLS and CDR2 is YYNGEE. CDR3 DNA: TGTGCCAGCAGCGGAGGTGTGGGACAGGGCTACTACGAGCAGTACTTC. Residues: CASSGGVGQGYYEQYF.

The chain's CDR3 is CASSLRQGLTLSNLTYEQYF. CDR3 in DNA: TGTGCCAGCAGCCTGCGACAGGGGCTAACTCTTTCGAACTTGACCTACGAGCAGTACTTC. The chain combines TRBV21-1 with TRBJ2-7; the table's D call, TRBD1, has no DNA check behind it. TRBV21-1 is a pseudogene. The CDR3 is 20 amino acids.

This chain uses TRBV4-3 with TRBJ2-7; 9 nucleotides agree with TRBD1. The germline V gene encodes CDR1 LGHNA and CDR2 YSLEER. Germline trimming cut 0 bases from V and 3 bases from J; bases unmatched to any gene: 6. This CDR3 comprises 16 residues. The CDR3 reads CASSQEPGQGGYEQYF. CDR3 coding DNA: TGCGCCAGCAGCCAAGAACCGGGACAGGGAGGCTACGAGCAGTACTTC.

This sequence joins TRBV2 and TRBJ1-6; TRBD1 aligns across 10 bases. CDR3 length: 15 residues. CDR1 is SNHLY and CDR2 is FYNNEI in the germline V gene. The V segment lost 3 bases and the J segment 10 bases; nucleotides outside the gene matches: 6. The CDR3 protein is CASSDRTGGSSPLHF. The CDR3 DNA follows: TGTGCCAGCAGTGATCGGACAGGGGGTAGCTCACCCCTCCACTTT.

The chain carries TRBV11-2 and TRBJ2-5; 9 positions match TRBD2. The CDR3 loop spans 16 amino acids. Germline V gives CDR1 SGHAT, CDR2 FQNNGV. J was trimmed by 5 bases and V by 1 base; bases with no gene match: 8. The CDR3 nucleotides are TGTGCCAGCAGCTTAGGGATAGCGGGAGATCGGGAGACCCAGTACTTC. This sequence encodes CASSLGIAGDRETQYF.

V gene TRBV29-1 combines with J gene TRBJ1-4; D unclear. This CDR3 region has 12 residues. Per the germline V gene, CDR1 is SQVTM and CDR2 is ANQGSEA. The V end was cut by 7 bases, the J end by 0 bases, with 6 bases between. CDR3 sequence: CSAQATNEKLFF. CDR3 DNA: TGCAGCGCCCAGGCAACTAATGAAAAACTGTTTTTT.

This rearrangement joins TRBV28 to TRBJ1-5; no clear D gene. V was trimmed by 1 base and J by 5 bases, leaving 18 bases between them. Per germline, CDR1 MDHEN and CDR2 SYDVKM. The CDR3 length is 17 residues. The CDR3 loop is CASSLFMGGGFDQPQHF. CDR3 nucleotides: TGTGCCAGCAGTTTATTCATGGGAGGAGGGTTTGATCAGCCCCAGCATTTT.

The chain is built from TRBV11-1 and TRBJ1-2; D may be TRBD1 (6 bases). The CDR3 has 15 amino acids. Germline CDR1 and CDR2: SGHAT and FQDESV (reference sequence). Trimming pared 2 bases from V and 6 bases from J, leaving 16 bases between. DNA of the CDR3: TGTGCCAGCAGCTTACATTACACAGGGCAGAATGGCTACACCTTC. Amino acids: CASSLHYTGQNGYTF.

V and J are TRBV19 and TRBJ1-5; D remains ambiguous. Germline V CDR1 and CDR2: LNHDA, SQIVND (reference sequence). The CDR3 contains 13 residues. V was cut by 7 bases and J by 7 bases, with 14 bases left in between. CDR3 sequence reads: CASNRGIEQPQHF. CDR3 DNA sequence: TGTGCCAGTAATCGGGGAATAGAACAGCCCCAGCATTTT.

This rearrangement joins TRBV25-1 to TRBJ2-2; D is perhaps TRBD1 (6 bases). In germline, CDR1 is MGHDK, CDR2 SYGVNS. The CDR3 extends over 18 amino acids. With 2 bases removed from V and 1 base from J, the gap between germline ends came to 17 bases. The CDR3: CASSEPSGQIMNTGELFF. CDR3 nucleotides: TGTGCCAGCAGTGAACCCTCGGGACAAATTATGAACACCGGGGAGCTGTTTTTT.

V gene TRBV6-1 combines with J gene TRBJ2-6; D remains ambiguous. Germline V gene data show CDR1 as MNHNS and CDR2 as SASEGT. The germline V and J ends were trimmed by 2 bases and 0 bases, with 5 bases remaining between them. CDR3 length: 15 residues. CDR3 sequence reads: CASSEMASGANVLTF. As DNA, the CDR3 is TGTGCCAGCAGTGAAATGGCCTCTGGGGCCAACGTCCTGACTTTC.

The chain combines TRBV7-9 with TRBJ2-7; TRBD2 is a possible D gene (5 bases). V lost 5 bases and J lost 2, with 13 bases in between. This CDR3 has 14 amino acids. Looked up from germline, CDR1 is SEHNR and CDR2 is FQNEAQ (reference sequence). CDR3 nucleotides: TGTGCCAGCAGCCTCCCCGGAGGCCCCTACGAGCAGTACTTC. It codes for CASSLPGGPYEQYF.

The rearrangement joins TRBV29-1 to TRBJ2-5, with D possibly being TRBD2 (6 bases). The CDR3 extends over 16 amino acids. Germline V lookup: CDR1 SQVTM, CDR2 ANQGSEA. With 0 bases removed from V and 5 bases from J, the gap between germline ends came to 19 bases. The CDR3: CSVEDRSGATGETQYF. The CDR3 bases are TGCAGCGTTGAAGATCGATCGGGAGCGACCGGGGAGACCCAGTACTTC.

The chain is built from TRBV9 and TRBJ2-5, with 11 bases that match TRBD2. V shed 2 bases and J 5 bases; nucleotides not matched to a gene: 5. Looked up from germline, CDR1 is SGDLS and CDR2 is YYNGEE. The CDR3 runs 15 residues. The CDR3: CASSVASGRRETQYF. CDR3 nucleotide sequence: TGTGCCAGCAGCGTGGCTAGCGGGAGGAGGGAGACCCAGTACTTC.

The rearrangement uses TRBV5-1 and TRBJ1-5; 9 bases align to TRBD1. The ends lost 5 bases at V and 6 bases at J; junction bases unmatched: 6. Germline CDR1 SGHRS, CDR2 YFSETQ. This CDR3 has 14 residues. The CDR3 reads CASSATGGLQPQHF. The CDR3 DNA reads TGCGCCAGCAGTGCGACAGGGGGTCTTCAGCCCCAGCATTTT.

This clone has a handful of counts. The chain is built from TRBV7-2 and TRBJ2-2, with TRBD2 identical over 11 bases. CDR1 is SGHTA, CDR2 FQGNSA, per germline. CDR3 length: 17 amino acids. Germline trimming cut 2 bases from V and 5 bases from J; bases unmatched to any gene: 7. The DNA for the CDR3 is TGTGCCAGCAGCTTATCCCTACTAGCGGGAGAGACCGGGGAGCTGTTTTTT. Its translation: CASSLSLLAGETGELFF. The whole variable domain, remainder taken from reference TRBV7-2 and TRBJ2-2, is GAGVSQSPSNKVTEKGKDVELRCDPISGHTALYWYRQSLGQGLEFLIYFQGNSAPDKSGLPSDRFSAERTGGSVSTLTIQRTQQEDSAVYLCASSLSLLAGETGELFFGEGSRLTVL.